Listed below are T cell receptor beta chains from one sample, sequenced in a study of blood T cell repertoires in COVID-19. TCRdb keeps only in-frame clones here, not all; method: immunoSEQ multiplex PCR. The sample includes 100,000 or so clones, 88% of them seen just once. Sequenced material: peripheral blood. The receptors shown here come from a man aged 55 to 70 with acute or convalescent COVID-19. Each CDR3 is given with its conserved first and last residue. Fields, in order: D gene, V gene, clone size, J gene, CDR3 DNA, CDR3 protein. A D gene is named only where the DNA matches it firmly. Only some rows state a clone size, as once, few, many or a class for expanded clones.

D gene: NA
V gene: TRBV10-3
clone size: NA
J gene: TRBJ2-5
CDR3 DNA: TGTGCCATCAGCGAGGACAGAGAAGAGACCCAGTACTTC
CDR3 protein: CAISEDREETQYF

D gene: NA
V gene: TRBV9
clone size: NA
J gene: TRBJ2-5
CDR3 DNA: TGTGCCAGCAGCTCCTTACAGGGTGAAGAGACCCAGTACTTC
CDR3 protein: CASSSLQGEETQYF

D gene: NA
V gene: TRBV14
clone size: NA
J gene: TRBJ1-5
CDR3 DNA: TGTGCCAGCAGCCAAGGACACAATCAGCCCCAGCATTTT
CDR3 protein: CASSQGHNQPQHF

D gene: NA
V gene: TRBV28
clone size: NA
J gene: TRBJ2-7
CDR3 DNA: TGTGCCAGCACCCAACAGGAGCTCCTTGGGGACGAGCAGTACTTC
CDR3 protein: CASTQQELLGDEQYF

D gene: NA
V gene: TRBV28
clone size: NA
J gene: TRBJ2-7
CDR3 DNA: TGTGCCAGCAGTCAGACAGCCCCCTCCTACGAGCAGTACTTC
CDR3 protein: CASSQTAPSYEQYF

D gene: NA
V gene: TRBV2
clone size: NA
J gene: TRBJ1-2
CDR3 DNA: TGTGCCAGCAGTCGTTCCAGGGACTATGGCTACACCTTC
CDR3 protein: CASSRSRDYGYTF

D gene: TRBD2
V gene: TRBV4-2
clone size: NA
J gene: TRBJ2-1
CDR3 DNA: TGTGCCAGCAGCCAAGAGGCTAGCGGCTACAATGAGCAGTTCTTC
CDR3 protein: CASSQEASGYNEQFF

D gene: TRBD2
V gene: TRBV7-9
clone size: NA
J gene: TRBJ2-1
CDR3 DNA: TGTGCCAGCAGCCCGCGGACTAGCGGGGGGGTTGAGCAGTTCTTC
CDR3 protein: CASSPRTSGGVEQFF

D gene: NA
V gene: TRBV2
clone size: NA
J gene: TRBJ1-1
CDR3 DNA: TGTGCCAGCAGTGGACAGATGAACACTGAAGCTTTCTTT
CDR3 protein: CASSGQMNTEAFF

D gene: TRBD1
V gene: TRBV6-1
clone size: NA
J gene: TRBJ1-2
CDR3 DNA: TGTGCCAGCAGTGCCGACCGCCGGGGACAGGGGGGTGGCTACACCTTC
CDR3 protein: CASSADRRGQGGGYTF

D gene: TRBD1
V gene: TRBV6-1
clone size: NA
J gene: TRBJ1-2
CDR3 DNA: TGTGCCAGCAGTGAAGGCGCAGGGGGTGGCTACTATGGCTACACCTTC
CDR3 protein: CASSEGAGGGYYGYTF

D gene: NA
V gene: TRBV6-5
clone size: NA
J gene: TRBJ1-5
CDR3 DNA: TGTGCCAGCAGTTACGGTGCGTACCAGCCCCAGCATTTT
CDR3 protein: CASSYGAYQPQHF

D gene: NA
V gene: TRBV10-3
clone size: NA
J gene: TRBJ1-2
CDR3 DNA: TGTGCCATCAGTGACCCGACAGACCCTAACTATGGCTACACCTTC
CDR3 protein: CAISDPTDPNYGYTF

D gene: NA
V gene: TRBV19
clone size: once
J gene: TRBJ1-3
CDR3 DNA: TGTGCCAGTAGTGCGACTCAGGGTGGTGGAAACACCATATATTTT
CDR3 protein: CASSATQGGGNTIYF

D gene: TRBD1
V gene: TRBV20-1
clone size: NA
J gene: TRBJ2-3
CDR3 DNA: TGCAGTGCGGGGACAGGGGGGCCGCAGTATTTT
CDR3 protein: CSAGTGGPQYF

D gene: NA
V gene: TRBV5-6
clone size: NA
J gene: TRBJ1-2
CDR3 DNA: TGTGCCAGCAGCTTGGCGGGGAATGGCTACACCTTC
CDR3 protein: CASSLAGNGYTF

D gene: TRBD1
V gene: TRBV7-7
clone size: NA
J gene: TRBJ2-5
CDR3 DNA: TGTGCCAGCAGTTACGGACAGGGTACCCAAGAGACCCAGTACTTC
CDR3 protein: CASSYGQGTQETQYF

D gene: TRBD2
V gene: TRBV7-2
clone size: NA
J gene: TRBJ2-2
CDR3 DNA: TGTGCCAGCAGTCCGGGACTAGGTATCACCGGGGAGCTGTTTTTT
CDR3 protein: CASSPGLGITGELFF

D gene: NA
V gene: TRBV9
clone size: NA
J gene: TRBJ1-6
CDR3 DNA: TGTGCCAGCAGCGTAGCAGGGATTGATTCACCCCTCCACTTT
CDR3 protein: CASSVAGIDSPLHF

D gene: NA
V gene: TRBV14
clone size: NA
J gene: TRBJ1-6
CDR3 DNA: TGTGCCAGCAGCCAAGTAACAGGGACGGAGAATTCACCCCTCCACTTT
CDR3 protein: CASSQVTGTENSPLHF

D gene: TRBD2
V gene: TRBV6-5
clone size: NA
J gene: TRBJ2-7
CDR3 DNA: TGTGCCAGCAGTTACGGCCTAGCGGGGAATTCCGAGCAGTACTTC
CDR3 protein: CASSYGLAGNSEQYF

D gene: TRBD1
V gene: TRBV14
clone size: NA
J gene: TRBJ2-2
CDR3 DNA: TGTGCCAGCAGCCGAGCCGGGACAGACACCGGGGAGCTGTTTTTT
CDR3 protein: CASSRAGTDTGELFF

D gene: NA
V gene: TRBV18
clone size: NA
J gene: TRBJ1-6
CDR3 DNA: TGTGCCAGCTCACCGACCCCGGGACAACGGAATTCACCCCTCCACTTT
CDR3 protein: CASSPTPGQRNSPLHF

D gene: NA
V gene: TRBV3-1/TRBV3-2
clone size: NA
J gene: TRBJ1-6
CDR3 DNA: TGTGCCAGCAGCCAACGTCACGGTGGTTCACCCCTCCACTTT
CDR3 protein: CASSQRHGGSPLHF

D gene: NA
V gene: TRBV18
clone size: NA
J gene: TRBJ1-1
CDR3 DNA: TGTGCCAGCTCACCTTACAGGAACACTGAAGCTTTCTTT
CDR3 protein: CASSPYRNTEAFF

D gene: NA
V gene: TRBV10-3
clone size: NA
J gene: TRBJ2-1
CDR3 DNA: TGTGCCATCAGGACAGTCTCCTACAATGAGCAGTTCTTC
CDR3 protein: CAIRTVSYNEQFF

D gene: NA
V gene: TRBV5-1
clone size: NA
J gene: TRBJ1-2
CDR3 DNA: TGCGCCAGCAGCTTGGCTTCGAGACAGCAGGGCTACACCTTC
CDR3 protein: CASSLASRQQGYTF

D gene: NA
V gene: TRBV29-1
clone size: NA
J gene: TRBJ2-2
CDR3 DNA: TGCAGCGGGTCAAGACAGGTCACCGGGGAGCTGTTTTTT
CDR3 protein: CSGSRQVTGELFF

D gene: NA
V gene: TRBV5-6
clone size: NA
J gene: TRBJ2-1
CDR3 DNA: TGTGCCAGCAGCTTAAGGGGACTCAATGAGCAGTTCTTC
CDR3 protein: CASSLRGLNEQFF

D gene: TRBD1
V gene: TRBV19
clone size: few
J gene: TRBJ1-1
CDR3 DNA: TGTGCCAGTAGCCCGAGGACAGGGGGCTCAGGGAACACTGAAGCTTTCTTT
CDR3 protein: CASSPRTGGSGNTEAFF

D gene: NA
V gene: TRBV7-3
clone size: NA
J gene: TRBJ2-5
CDR3 DNA: TGTGCCAGCAGCTTAACCCCCACAGGTCGAGAGACCCAGTACTTC
CDR3 protein: CASSLTPTGRETQYF

D gene: TRBD1
V gene: TRBV29-1
clone size: NA
J gene: TRBJ2-7
CDR3 DNA: TGCAGCGCCGGACAGGGGGCGAGCTCCTACGAGCAGTACTTC
CDR3 protein: CSAGQGASSYEQYF

D gene: NA
V gene: TRBV14
clone size: NA
J gene: TRBJ2-5
CDR3 DNA: TGTGCCAGCAGCCAAGTCACAGGGTCCCAAGAGACCCAGTACTTC
CDR3 protein: CASSQVTGSQETQYF

D gene: NA
V gene: TRBV18
clone size: once
J gene: TRBJ1-2
CDR3 DNA: TGTGCCAGCTCACCCTCCGGAGCAGGGGCCGTCTATGGCTACACCTTC
CDR3 protein: CASSPSGAGAVYGYTF

D gene: NA
V gene: TRBV6-5
clone size: NA
J gene: TRBJ1-6
CDR3 DNA: TGTGCCAGCAGTTACTCCCAAACTTATAATTCACCCCTCCACTTT
CDR3 protein: CASSYSQTYNSPLHF

D gene: NA
V gene: TRBV7-3
clone size: NA
J gene: TRBJ1-2
CDR3 DNA: TGTGCCAGCGGGAACAGGGATGGCTACACCTTC
CDR3 protein: CASGNRDGYTF

D gene: NA
V gene: TRBV27
clone size: once
J gene: TRBJ1-4
CDR3 DNA: TGTGCCAGCAGTAACCTGGGGGAGGCTGATGAAAAACTGTTTTTT
CDR3 protein: CASSNLGEADEKLFF

D gene: NA
V gene: TRBV3-1/TRBV3-2
clone size: NA
J gene: TRBJ1-5
CDR3 DNA: TGTGCCAGCAGCCAAGACAGTAACAATCAGCCCCAGCATTTT
CDR3 protein: CASSQDSNNQPQHF

D gene: NA
V gene: TRBV20-1
clone size: NA
J gene: TRBJ2-3
CDR3 DNA: TGCAGTGCTAGTCAGGGGGGTTTAGATACGCAGTATTTT
CDR3 protein: CSASQGGLDTQYF

D gene: NA
V gene: TRBV30
clone size: NA
J gene: TRBJ1-2
CDR3 DNA: TGTGCCTGGAGTGTCTCTCTCCCAGGGAACGGCTACACCTTC
CDR3 protein: CAWSVSLPGNGYTF

D gene: NA
V gene: TRBV21-1
clone size: NA
J gene: TRBJ1-5
CDR3 DNA: TGTGCCAGCATTCTAACAGGGGGCGTTTTTGGTCAGCCCCAGCATTTT
CDR3 protein: CASILTGGVFGQPQHF

D gene: NA
V gene: TRBV21-1
clone size: NA
J gene: TRBJ2-7
CDR3 DNA: TGTGCCAGCAGCCTTCGACGGGGCGAGCAGTACTTC
CDR3 protein: CASSLRRGEQYF

D gene: TRBD1
V gene: TRBV30
clone size: once
J gene: TRBJ1-5
CDR3 DNA: TGTGCCTGGAGTTACCCGGGACAGTACGATCAGCCCCAGCATTTT
CDR3 protein: CAWSYPGQYDQPQHF

D gene: TRBD1
V gene: TRBV18
clone size: NA
J gene: TRBJ2-5
CDR3 DNA: TGTGCCAGCTCAGCACAGGGGGCTGGAGAGACCCAGTACTTC
CDR3 protein: CASSAQGAGETQYF

D gene: TRBD1
V gene: TRBV7-8
clone size: NA
J gene: TRBJ1-5
CDR3 DNA: TGTGCCAGCAGCCCCCTGGACAGGGGGCTTGGGCAGCCCCAGCATTTT
CDR3 protein: CASSPLDRGLGQPQHF

D gene: TRBD1
V gene: TRBV5-6
clone size: NA
J gene: TRBJ1-2
CDR3 DNA: TGTGCCAGCAGTGAAGGGACAGCCTATGGCTACACCTTC
CDR3 protein: CASSEGTAYGYTF

D gene: TRBD2
V gene: TRBV11-2
clone size: NA
J gene: TRBJ2-5
CDR3 DNA: TGTGCCAGCAGCCCCCGTGGGGGACTAGCGAGCGAGACCCAGTACTTC
CDR3 protein: CASSPRGGLASETQYF

D gene: NA
V gene: TRBV29-1
clone size: NA
J gene: TRBJ1-2
CDR3 DNA: TGCAGCGTTGACAGGGGAAGTGGCTACACCTTC
CDR3 protein: CSVDRGSGYTF

D gene: NA
V gene: TRBV5-5
clone size: NA
J gene: TRBJ2-7
CDR3 DNA: TGTGCCAGCAGTTGGGGGCTAACCTACGAGCAGTACTTC
CDR3 protein: CASSWGLTYEQYF

D gene: NA
V gene: TRBV5-1
clone size: NA
J gene: TRBJ1-4
CDR3 DNA: TGCGCCAGCGGCCCTGGACAAGTTAATGAAAAACTGTTTTTT
CDR3 protein: CASGPGQVNEKLFF

D gene: NA
V gene: TRBV9
clone size: NA
J gene: TRBJ1-5
CDR3 DNA: TGTGCCAGCAGCGTCGGACAGAATCAGCCCCAGCATTTT
CDR3 protein: CASSVGQNQPQHF

D gene: TRBD1
V gene: TRBV9
clone size: NA
J gene: TRBJ2-1
CDR3 DNA: TGTGCCAGCAGCGAGGGGACAGTTTCCTACAATGAGCAGTTCTTC
CDR3 protein: CASSEGTVSYNEQFF

D gene: NA
V gene: TRBV12-3/TRBV12-4
clone size: NA
J gene: TRBJ2-7
CDR3 DNA: TGTGCCAGCAAGGAGAATGCAGCGAACGAGCAGTACTTC
CDR3 protein: CASKENAANEQYF

D gene: TRBD1
V gene: TRBV5-6
clone size: NA
J gene: TRBJ2-4
CDR3 DNA: TGTGCCAGCAGCTTTACAGGGGCTCTAGCCAAAAACATTCAGTACTTC
CDR3 protein: CASSFTGALAKNIQYF

D gene: NA
V gene: TRBV5-1
clone size: few
J gene: TRBJ1-1
CDR3 DNA: TGCGCCAGCAGCCACAGGGAGAACACTGAAGCTTTCTTT
CDR3 protein: CASSHRENTEAFF

D gene: TRBD2
V gene: TRBV18
clone size: NA
J gene: TRBJ2-7
CDR3 DNA: TGTGCCAGCTCACCAAGAGGGACTAGCGGGAATCACGAGCAGTACTTC
CDR3 protein: CASSPRGTSGNHEQYF

D gene: TRBD1
V gene: TRBV6-5
clone size: NA
J gene: TRBJ2-5
CDR3 DNA: TGTGCCAGCAGTTACACTGGGACAGCCCAGACCCAGTACTTC
CDR3 protein: CASSYTGTAQTQYF